This T cell receptor beta chain comes out of a study of stem cell transplantation in POMP-related autoinflammatory disease. On the study more broadly: Impaired MHC class I-dependent CD8+ differentiation was hypothesized from defective thymoproteasomes. Study-wide results and limits: Fewer unique TRB V-J gene pairings were identified in patients with PRAID.

Measured with immunoSEQ multiplex PCR; TCRdb has only the in-frame clones, and not every one. The sample holds more than 25,000 clones, about 90% seen once. This CDR3 comprises 15 residues. Germline lookup yields CDR1 SGHRS and CDR2 YFSETQ. V was pared by 4 bases and J by 0 bases, with 13 bases between. PRAID combined immunodeficiency and autoinflammation. In regard to this clone: Antigen specificity is unknown.

The sample was CD4+ T cells from PBMCs, taken before stem cell transplantation. The sequence came from a human donor with POMP-related autoinflammation and immune dysregulation (PRAID). The gene calls are TRBV5-1 and TRBJ1-1; TRBD1 is a possible D gene (5 bases). The CDR3 reads CASSQTDMMNTEAFF. In nucleotides, the CDR3 is TGCGCCAGCAGCCAGACAGACATGATGAACACTGAAGCTTTCTTT.